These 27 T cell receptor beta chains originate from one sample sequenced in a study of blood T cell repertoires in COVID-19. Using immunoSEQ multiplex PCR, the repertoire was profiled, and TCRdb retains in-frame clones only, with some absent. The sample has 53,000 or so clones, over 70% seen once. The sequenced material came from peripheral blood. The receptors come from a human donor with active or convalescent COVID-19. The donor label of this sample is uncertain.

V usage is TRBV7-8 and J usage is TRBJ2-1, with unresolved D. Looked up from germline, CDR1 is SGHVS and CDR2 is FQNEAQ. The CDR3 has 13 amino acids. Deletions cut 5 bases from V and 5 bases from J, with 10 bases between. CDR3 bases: TGTGCCAGCAGCCCAAATACGGACAATGAGCAGTTCTTC. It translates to CASSPNTDNEQFF.

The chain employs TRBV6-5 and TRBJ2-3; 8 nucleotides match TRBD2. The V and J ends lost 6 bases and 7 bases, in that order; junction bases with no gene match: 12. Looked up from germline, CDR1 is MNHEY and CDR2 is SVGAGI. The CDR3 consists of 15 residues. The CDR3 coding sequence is TGTGCCAGCAGCGTCGGGACTAGTATTCTAAATACGCAGTATTTT. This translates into CASSVGTSILNTQYF.

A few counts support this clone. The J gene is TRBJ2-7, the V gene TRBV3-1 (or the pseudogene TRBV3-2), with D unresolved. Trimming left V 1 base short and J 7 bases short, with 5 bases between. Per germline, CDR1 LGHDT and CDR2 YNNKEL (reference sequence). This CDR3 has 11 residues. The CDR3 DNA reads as TGTGCCAGCAGCCAAGCGACAGAGCAGTACTTC. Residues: CASSQATEQYF.

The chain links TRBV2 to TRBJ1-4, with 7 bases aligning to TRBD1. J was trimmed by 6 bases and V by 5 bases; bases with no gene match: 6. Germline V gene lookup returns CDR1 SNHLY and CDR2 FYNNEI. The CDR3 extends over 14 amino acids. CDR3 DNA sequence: TGTGCCAGCAGTATTAGACAGGGCTATGAAAAACTGTTTTTT. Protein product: CASSIRQGYEKLFF.

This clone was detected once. The DNA for the CDR3 is TGTGCCTGGGGGACAGGAGAGAATCAGCCCCAGCATTTT. It translates to CAWGTGENQPQHF. The rearrangement joins TRBV30 to TRBJ1-5; 8 bases map to TRBD1. CDR1 and CDR2 from the germline V gene are GTSNPN and SVGIG (reference sequence). This CDR3 is built from 13 residues. Trimming at V came to 5 bases and at J to 4 bases, leaving 4 bases not matched to a gene.

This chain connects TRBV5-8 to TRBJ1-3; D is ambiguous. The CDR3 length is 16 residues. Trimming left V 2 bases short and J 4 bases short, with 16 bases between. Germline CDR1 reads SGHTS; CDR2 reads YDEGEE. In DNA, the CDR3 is TGTGCCAGCAGCTTTTCGGGAATTGGAGCCGGAAACACCATATATTTT. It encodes CASSFSGIGAGNTIYF.

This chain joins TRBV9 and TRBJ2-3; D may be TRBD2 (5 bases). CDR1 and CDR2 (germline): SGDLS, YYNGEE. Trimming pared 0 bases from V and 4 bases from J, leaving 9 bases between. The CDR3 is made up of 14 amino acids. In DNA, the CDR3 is TGTGCCAGCAGCGTAGCGGGAAGAGCAGATACGCAGTATTTT. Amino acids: CASSVAGRADTQYF.

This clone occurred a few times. CDR3 DNA: TGTGCCAGCAGTTTGACGGGGGACACTGAAGCTTTCTTT. Translation gives CASSLTGDTEAFF. The rearrangement uses TRBV6-5 and TRBJ1-1; possibly TRBD1 for D (5 bases). The germline V gene has CDR1 MNHEY and CDR2 SVGAGI. This CDR3 has 13 amino acids. Trimming stripped 4 bases from V and 3 bases from J, with 9 bases between.

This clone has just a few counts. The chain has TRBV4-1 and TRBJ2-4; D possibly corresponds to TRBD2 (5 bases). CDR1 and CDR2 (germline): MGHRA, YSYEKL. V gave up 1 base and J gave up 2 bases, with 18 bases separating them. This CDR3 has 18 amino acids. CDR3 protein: CASSQAGGFDITKNIQYF. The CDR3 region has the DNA TGCGCCAGCAGCCAAGCAGGCGGGTTTGATATCACCAAAAACATTCAGTACTTC.

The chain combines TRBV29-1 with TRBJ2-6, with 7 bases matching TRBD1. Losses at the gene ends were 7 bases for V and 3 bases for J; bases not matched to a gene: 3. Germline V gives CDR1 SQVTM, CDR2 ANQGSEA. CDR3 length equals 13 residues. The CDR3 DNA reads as TGCAGCGCCTGGACAGGTGGGGCCAACGTCCTGACTTTC. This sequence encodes CSAWTGGANVLTF.

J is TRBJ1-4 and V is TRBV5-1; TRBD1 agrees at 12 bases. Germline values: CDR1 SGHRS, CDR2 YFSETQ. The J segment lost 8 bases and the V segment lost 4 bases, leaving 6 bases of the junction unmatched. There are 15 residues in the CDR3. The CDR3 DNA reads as TGCGCCAGCAGCGGGGACAGGGGGCGCGGCGAAAAACTGTTTTTT. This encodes CASSGDRGRGEKLFF.

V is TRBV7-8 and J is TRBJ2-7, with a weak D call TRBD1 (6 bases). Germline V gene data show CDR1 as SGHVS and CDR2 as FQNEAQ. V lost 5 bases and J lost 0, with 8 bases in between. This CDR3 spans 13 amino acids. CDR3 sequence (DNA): TGTGCCAGCAGCCGGACAGCCTCCTACGAGCAGTACTTC. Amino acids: CASSRTASYEQYF.

CDR3 in DNA: TGTGCCAGCGCCGACAGCTACGAGCAGTACTTC. Its translation: CASADSYEQYF. This sequence joins TRBV28 and TRBJ2-7; tentatively, D is TRBD1 (5 bases). The germline V gene has CDR1 MDHEN and CDR2 SYDVKM. V shed 8 bases and J shed 3 bases, with 8 bases lying between them. This CDR3 contains 11 residues.

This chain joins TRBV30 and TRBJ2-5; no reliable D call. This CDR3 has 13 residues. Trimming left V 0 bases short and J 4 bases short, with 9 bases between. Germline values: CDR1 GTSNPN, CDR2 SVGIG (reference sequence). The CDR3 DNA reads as TGTGCCTGGAGTGTACTCCCGGGAGAGACCCAGTACTTC. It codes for CAWSVLPGETQYF.

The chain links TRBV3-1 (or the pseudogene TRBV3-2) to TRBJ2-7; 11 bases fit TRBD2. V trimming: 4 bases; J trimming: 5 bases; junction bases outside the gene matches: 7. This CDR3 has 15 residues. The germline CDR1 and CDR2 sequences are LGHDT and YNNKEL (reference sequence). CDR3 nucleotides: TGTGCCAGCAGCCGTATAACTAGCGGGAGCCACGAGCAGTACTTC. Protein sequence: CASSRITSGSHEQYF.

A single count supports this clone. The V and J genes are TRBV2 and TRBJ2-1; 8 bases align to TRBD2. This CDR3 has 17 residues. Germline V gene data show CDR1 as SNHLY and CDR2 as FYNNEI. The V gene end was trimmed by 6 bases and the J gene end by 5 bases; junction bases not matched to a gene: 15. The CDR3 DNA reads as TGTGCCAGCAGCCGCCCGAGCGGACTAGCAGAGCACAATGAGCAGTTCTTC. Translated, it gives CASSRPSGLAEHNEQFF.

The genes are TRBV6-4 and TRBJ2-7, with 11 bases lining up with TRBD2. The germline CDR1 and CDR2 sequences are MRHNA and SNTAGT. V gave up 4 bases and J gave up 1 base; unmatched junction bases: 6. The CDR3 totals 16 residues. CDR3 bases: TGTGCCAGCAGTGGTTGGGGACTAGCGGAGTCCTACGAGCAGTACTTC. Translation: CASSGWGLAESYEQYF.

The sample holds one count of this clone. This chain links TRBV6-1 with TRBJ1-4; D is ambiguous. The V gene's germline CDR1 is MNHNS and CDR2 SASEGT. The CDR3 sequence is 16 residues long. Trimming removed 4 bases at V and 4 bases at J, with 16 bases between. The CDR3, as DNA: TGTGCCAGCAGTGGTCCGAACAGTTTGGGTAATGAAAAACTGTTTTTT. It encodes CASSGPNSLGNEKLFF.

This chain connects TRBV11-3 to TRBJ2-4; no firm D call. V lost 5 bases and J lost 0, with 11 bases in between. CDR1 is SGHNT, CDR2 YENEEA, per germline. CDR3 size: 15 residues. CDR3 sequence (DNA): TGTGCCAGCAGCCCCCCCGACTCAGCCAAAAACATTCAGTACTTC. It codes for CASSPPDSAKNIQYF.

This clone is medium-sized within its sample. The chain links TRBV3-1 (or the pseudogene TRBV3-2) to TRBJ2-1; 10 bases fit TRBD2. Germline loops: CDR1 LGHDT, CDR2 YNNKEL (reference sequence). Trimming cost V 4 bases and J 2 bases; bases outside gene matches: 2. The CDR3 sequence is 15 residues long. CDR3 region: CASSLSGRTYNEQFF. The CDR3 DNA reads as TGTGCCAGCAGCCTTAGCGGGAGGACCTACAATGAGCAGTTCTTC.

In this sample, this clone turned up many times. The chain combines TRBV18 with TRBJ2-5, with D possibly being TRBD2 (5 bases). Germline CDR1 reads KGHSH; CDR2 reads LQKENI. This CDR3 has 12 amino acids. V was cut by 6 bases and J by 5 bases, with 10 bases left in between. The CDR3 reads CASSPGGETQYF. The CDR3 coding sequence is TGTGCCAGCTCCCCGGGCGGGGAGACCCAGTACTTC. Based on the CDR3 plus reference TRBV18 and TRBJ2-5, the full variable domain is NAGVMQNPRHLVRRRGQEARLRCSPMKGHSHVYWYRQLPEEGLKFMVYLQKENIIDESGMPKERFSAEFPKEGPSILRIQQVVRGDSAAYFCASSPGGETQYFGPGTRLLVL.

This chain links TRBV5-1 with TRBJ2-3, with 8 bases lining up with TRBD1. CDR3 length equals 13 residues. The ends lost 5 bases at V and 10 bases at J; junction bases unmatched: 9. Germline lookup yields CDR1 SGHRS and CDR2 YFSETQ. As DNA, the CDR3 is TGCGCCAGCAGTCTGGAGGACAGGGCGGCGCAGTATTTT. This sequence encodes CASSLEDRAAQYF. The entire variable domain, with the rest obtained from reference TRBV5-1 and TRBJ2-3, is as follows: KAGVTQTPRYLIKTRGQQVTLSCSPISGHRSVSWYQQTPGQGLQFLFEYFSETQRNKGNFPGRFSGRQFSNSRSEMNVSTLELGDSALYLCASSLEDRAAQYFGPGTRLTVL.

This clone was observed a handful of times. The CDR3 region has the DNA TGCAGCGTTGTACAGGGTCGGGGCTACACCTTC. Translation: CSVVQGRGYTF. The chain couples TRBV29-1 to TRBJ1-2; TRBD1 might be the D (6 bases). Germline assignment: CDR1 SQVTM and CDR2 ANQGSEA. This CDR3 has 11 residues. Trimming left V 4 bases short and J 8 bases short, with 11 bases between.

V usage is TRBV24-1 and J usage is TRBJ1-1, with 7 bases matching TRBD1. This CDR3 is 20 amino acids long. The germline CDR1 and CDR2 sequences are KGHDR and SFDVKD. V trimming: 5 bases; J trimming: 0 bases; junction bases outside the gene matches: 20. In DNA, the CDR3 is TGTGCCACCAGTGTGGTCTCAGCCCCGACAGGGCCTAGGATGAACACTGAAGCTTTCTTT. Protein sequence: CATSVVSAPTGPRMNTEAFF.

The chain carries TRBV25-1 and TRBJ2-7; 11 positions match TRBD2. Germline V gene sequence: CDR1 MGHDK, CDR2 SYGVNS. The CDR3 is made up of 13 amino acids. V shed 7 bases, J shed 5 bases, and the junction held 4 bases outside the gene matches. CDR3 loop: CASTLAGGHEQYF. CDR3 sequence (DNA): TGTGCCAGCACCTTAGCGGGAGGGCACGAGCAGTACTTC.

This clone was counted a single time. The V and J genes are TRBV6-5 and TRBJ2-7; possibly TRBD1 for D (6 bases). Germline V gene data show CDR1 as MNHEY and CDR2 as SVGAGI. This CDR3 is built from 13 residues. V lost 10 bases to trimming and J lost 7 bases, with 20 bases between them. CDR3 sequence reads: CATKDSFVGEQYF. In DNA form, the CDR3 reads TGTGCCACCAAGGACAGTTTCGTAGGGGAGCAGTACTTC.

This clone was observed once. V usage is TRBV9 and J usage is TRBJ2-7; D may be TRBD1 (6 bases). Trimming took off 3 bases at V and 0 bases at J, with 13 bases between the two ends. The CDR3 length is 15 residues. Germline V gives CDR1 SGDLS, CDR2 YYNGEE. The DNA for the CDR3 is TGTGCCAGCAGCGGAGGACAGCAGAGCTCCTACGAGCAGTACTTC. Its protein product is CASSGGQQSSYEQYF.